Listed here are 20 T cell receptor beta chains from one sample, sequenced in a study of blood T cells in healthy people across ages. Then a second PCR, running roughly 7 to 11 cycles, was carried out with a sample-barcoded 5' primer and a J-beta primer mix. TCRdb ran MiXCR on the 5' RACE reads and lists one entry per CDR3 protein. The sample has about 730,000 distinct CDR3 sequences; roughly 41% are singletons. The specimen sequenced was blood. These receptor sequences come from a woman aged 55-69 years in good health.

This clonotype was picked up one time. The chain's CDR3 is CASSEPLAGAGKTQYF. The CDR3 DNA is TGTGCCAGCAGTGAGCCCCTAGCGGGGGCTGGAAAGACCCAGTACTTC. The V call is TRBV2, the J call TRBJ2-5; 10 bases are shared with TRBD2. Germline lookup yields CDR1 SNHLY and CDR2 FYNNEI. Losses at the gene ends were 3 bases for V and 6 bases for J; bases not matched to a gene: 10. The CDR3 extends over 16 amino acids.

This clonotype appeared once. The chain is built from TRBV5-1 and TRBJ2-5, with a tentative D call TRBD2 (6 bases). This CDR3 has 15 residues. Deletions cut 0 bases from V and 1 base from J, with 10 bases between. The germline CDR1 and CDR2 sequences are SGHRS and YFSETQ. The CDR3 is CASSLAFGGQETQYF. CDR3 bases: TGCGCCAGCAGCTTGGCCTTCGGGGGCCAAGAGACCCAGTACTTC.

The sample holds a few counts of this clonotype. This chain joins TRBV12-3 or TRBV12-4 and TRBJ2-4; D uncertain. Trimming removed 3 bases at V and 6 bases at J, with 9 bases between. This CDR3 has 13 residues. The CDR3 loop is CASSLGSGNIQYF. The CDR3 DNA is TGTGCCAGCAGTTTGGGGTCGGGAAACATTCAGTACTTC.

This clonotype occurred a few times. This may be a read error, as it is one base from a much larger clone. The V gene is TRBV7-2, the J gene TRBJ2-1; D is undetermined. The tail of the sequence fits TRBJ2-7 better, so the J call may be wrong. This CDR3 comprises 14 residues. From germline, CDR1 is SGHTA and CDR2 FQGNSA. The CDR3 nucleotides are TGTGCCAGCGGCGGCCTCGGCCTGTACAATGAGCAGTACTTC. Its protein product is CASGGLGLYNEQYF.

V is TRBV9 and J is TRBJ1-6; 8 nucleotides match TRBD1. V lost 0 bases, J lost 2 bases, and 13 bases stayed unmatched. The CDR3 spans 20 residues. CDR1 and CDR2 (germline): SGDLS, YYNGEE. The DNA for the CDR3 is TGTGCCAGCAGCGTAGAACCGGACAGGGAATGGATGGCCTATAATTCACCCCTCCACTTT. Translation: CASSVEPDREWMAYNSPLHF.

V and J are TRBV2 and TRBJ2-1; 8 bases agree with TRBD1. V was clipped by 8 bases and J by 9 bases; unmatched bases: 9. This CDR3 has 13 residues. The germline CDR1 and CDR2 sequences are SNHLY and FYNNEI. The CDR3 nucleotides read TGTGCCAGCTCGGGACAGGAGGAGGGTGAGCAGTTCTTC. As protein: CASSGQEEGEQFF.

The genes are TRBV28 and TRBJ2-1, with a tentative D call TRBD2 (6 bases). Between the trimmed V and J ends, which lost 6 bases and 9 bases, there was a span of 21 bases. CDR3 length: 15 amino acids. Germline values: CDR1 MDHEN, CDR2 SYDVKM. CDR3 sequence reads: CASSWGRRVIGEQFF. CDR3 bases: TGTGCCAGCAGCTGGGGGAGGAGGGTAATAGGTGAGCAGTTCTTC.

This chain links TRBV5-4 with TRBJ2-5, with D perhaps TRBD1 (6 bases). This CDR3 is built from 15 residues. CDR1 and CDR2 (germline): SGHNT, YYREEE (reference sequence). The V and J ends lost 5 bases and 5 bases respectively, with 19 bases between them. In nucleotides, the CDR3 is TGTGCCAGCAGGGTAGACAGGACCCAAGGGGAGACCCAGTACTTC. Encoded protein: CASRVDRTQGETQYF.

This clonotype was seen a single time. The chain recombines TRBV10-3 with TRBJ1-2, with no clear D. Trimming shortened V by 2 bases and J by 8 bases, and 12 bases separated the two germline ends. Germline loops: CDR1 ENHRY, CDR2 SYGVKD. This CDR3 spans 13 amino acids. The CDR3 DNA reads TGTGCCATCAGTGAGGGAACCAGAGGGGGCTACACCTTC. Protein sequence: CAISEGTRGGYTF.

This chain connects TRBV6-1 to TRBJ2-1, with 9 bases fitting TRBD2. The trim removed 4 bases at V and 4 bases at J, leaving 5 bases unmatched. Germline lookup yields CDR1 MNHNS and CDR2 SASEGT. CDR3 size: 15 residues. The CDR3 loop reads CASSGRGGLYNEQFF. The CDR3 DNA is TGTGCCAGCAGTGGGCGGGGGGGCCTGTACAATGAGCAGTTCTTC.

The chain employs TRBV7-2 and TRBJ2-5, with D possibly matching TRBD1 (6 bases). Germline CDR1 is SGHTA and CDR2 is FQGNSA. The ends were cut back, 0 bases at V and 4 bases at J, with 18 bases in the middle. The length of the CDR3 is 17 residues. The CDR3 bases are TGTGCCAGCAGCTTAGCGCGGTCAGGGGTGGGGCCAGAGACCCAGTACTTC. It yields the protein CASSLARSGVGPETQYF.

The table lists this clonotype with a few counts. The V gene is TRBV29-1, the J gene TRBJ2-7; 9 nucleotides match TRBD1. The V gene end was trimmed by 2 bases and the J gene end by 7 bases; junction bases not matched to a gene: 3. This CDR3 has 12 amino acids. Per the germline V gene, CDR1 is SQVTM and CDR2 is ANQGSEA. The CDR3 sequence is CSVEWDRAEQYF. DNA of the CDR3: TGCAGCGTTGAATGGGACAGGGCTGAGCAGTACTTC.

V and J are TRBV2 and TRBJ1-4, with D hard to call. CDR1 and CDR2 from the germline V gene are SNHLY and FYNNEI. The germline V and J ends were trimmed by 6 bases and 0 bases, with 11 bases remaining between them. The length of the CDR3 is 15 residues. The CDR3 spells CASSKYSATNEKLFF. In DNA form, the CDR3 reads TGTGCCAGCAGCAAATACAGTGCAACTAATGAAAAACTGTTTTTT.

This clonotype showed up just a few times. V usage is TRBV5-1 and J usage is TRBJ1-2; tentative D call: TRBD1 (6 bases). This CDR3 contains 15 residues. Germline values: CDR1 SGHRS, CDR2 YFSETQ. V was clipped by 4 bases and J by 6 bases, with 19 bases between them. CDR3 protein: CASSQGQPQLDGYTF. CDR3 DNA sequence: TGCGCCAGCAGCCAAGGACAGCCTCAACTCGATGGCTACACCTTC.

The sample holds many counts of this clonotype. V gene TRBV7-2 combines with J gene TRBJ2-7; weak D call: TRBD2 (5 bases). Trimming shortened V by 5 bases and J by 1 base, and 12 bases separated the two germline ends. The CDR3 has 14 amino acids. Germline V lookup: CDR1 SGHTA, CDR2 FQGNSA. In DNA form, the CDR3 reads TGTGCCAGCAGCCCTACAGCGGTATCCTACGAGCAGTACTTC. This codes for CASSPTAVSYEQYF.

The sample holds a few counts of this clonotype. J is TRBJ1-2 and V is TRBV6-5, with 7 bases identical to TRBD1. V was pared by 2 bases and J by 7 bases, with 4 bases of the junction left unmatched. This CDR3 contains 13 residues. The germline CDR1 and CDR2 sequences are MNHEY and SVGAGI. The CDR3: CASSYRGGRGYTF. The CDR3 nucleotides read TGTGCCAGCAGTTACAGAGGGGGCCGTGGCTACACCTTC.

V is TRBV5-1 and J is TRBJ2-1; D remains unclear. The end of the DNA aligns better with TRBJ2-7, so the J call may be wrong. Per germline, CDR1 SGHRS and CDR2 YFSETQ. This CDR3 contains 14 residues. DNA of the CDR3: TGCGCCAGCAGCTCGGCGGACGGACGGAATGAGCAGTACTTC. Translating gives CASSSADGRNEQYF.

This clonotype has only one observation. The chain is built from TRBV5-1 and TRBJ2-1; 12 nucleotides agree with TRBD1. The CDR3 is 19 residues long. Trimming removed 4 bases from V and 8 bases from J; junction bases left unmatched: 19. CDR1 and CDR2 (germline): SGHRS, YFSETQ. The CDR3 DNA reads TGCGCCAGCAGCGCGACAGTCCCCCTTGTGGGGACAGGGGGCCATGAGCAGTTCTTC. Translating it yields CASSATVPLVGTGGHEQFF.

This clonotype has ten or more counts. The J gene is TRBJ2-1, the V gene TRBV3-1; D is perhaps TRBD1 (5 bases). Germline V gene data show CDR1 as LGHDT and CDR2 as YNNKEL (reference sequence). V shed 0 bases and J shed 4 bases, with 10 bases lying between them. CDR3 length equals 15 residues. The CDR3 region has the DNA TGTGCCAGCAGCCAAGATCATCAGGGTTACAATGAGCAGTTCTTC. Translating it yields CASSQDHQGYNEQFF.

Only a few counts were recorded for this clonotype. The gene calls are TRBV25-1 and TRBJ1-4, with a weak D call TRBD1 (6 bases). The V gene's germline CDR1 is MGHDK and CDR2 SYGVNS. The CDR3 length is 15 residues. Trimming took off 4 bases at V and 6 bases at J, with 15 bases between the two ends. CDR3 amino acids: CASSATGTTYEKLFF. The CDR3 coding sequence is TGTGCCAGCAGTGCGACCGGGACAACCTATGAAAAACTGTTTTTT.